Only a few counts were recorded for the clone carrying this T cell receptor beta chain. Its matching antigen is unknown. From RNA transcripts, TCR beta CDR3 regions were amplified. First-round RT-PCR targeting the TCR CDR3 was performed with the HTBI primer set. TCRdb reprocessed the multiplex PCR reads with MiXCR, giving one entry per CDR3 protein. The sample lists fewer than 900,000 distinct CDR3 sequences, around 15% seen once, with under 10% in the top ten. The data are from a study of T cells in Graves' hyperthyroidism and ophthalmopathy. Study-wide background: Peripheral blood was secured at the point of initial diagnosis, before any treatment. Whole-study results and caveats: Blood also showed most of the thyroid clonotypes that were expanded above 0.001.

V lost 7 bases to trimming and J lost 4 bases, with 15 bases between them. CDR1 SGHRS and CDR2 YFSETQ come from the germline V gene. This CDR3 has 13 residues. Calling Graves' hyperthyroidism stable meant ophthalmopathy did not progress within 18 months. The sequence came from a man between 18 and 29 years old with Graves' hyperthyroidism. Sample: blood. The chain joins TRBV5-1 to TRBJ2-7; D might be TRBD2 (6 bases). This CDR3 reads CASGSGGQYEQYF. The CDR3 nucleotides read TGCGCCAGCGGGAGCGGAGGGCAGTACGAGCAGTACTTC.